The TCR beta chain described here comes from a study of blood T cell repertoires in COVID-19. Study context: Sources were T cells, B-cell-depleted T cells, or PBMCs; the material itself was cDNA or gDNA.

Followed over time, Seattle patients had been enrolled while infection was active. The V gene lost 6 bases and the J gene lost 9 bases, with 18 bases spanning the gap. CDR1 SEHNR and CDR2 FQNEAQ come from the germline V gene (reference sequence). The CDR3 length is 14 residues. Original processing methods: Reference gene primer amplification gave nucleated cell count estimates. Profiling relied on immunoSEQ multiplex PCR, and the TCRdb table lists in-frame clones only, not all of them. From that table come the V and J calls and clone size; the DNA was used to work out D and trimming. The sample includes around 260,000 clones, approximately 89% of them seen just once.

This TCR was recovered from a woman in her twenties or thirties with COVID-19, enrolled during active disease. The chain uses TRBV7-9 and TRBJ2-1; a weak D match, TRBD1 (6 bases). The sample consisted of peripheral blood. The DNA of the CDR3 is TGTGCCAGCAGACCCGAATATAGAGGGGGTGAGCAGTTCTTC. Translation: CASRPEYRGGEQFF.